The present T cell receptor (beta chain) was sequenced within a study of T cells expressing NK-cell markers. TCRdb reprocessed the 5' RACE reads and reports one entry per CDR3 protein, with no DNA. This sample contains approximately 460,000 distinct CDR3 sequences. The CDR3 contains 14 residues. Germline CDR1 SGHRS, CDR2 YFSETQ. This sequence originates from a woman between 18 and 69 years old in good health. The sequenced sample was blood T cells: a sorted CD56 or NKG2C T cell subset, CD4+ or CD8+ T cells, or bulk PBMC T cells (not recorded which). The chain is built from TRBV5-1 and TRBJ1-3. The CDR3 spells CASTDASSGNTIYF. The full variable domain, rest sourced from reference TRBV5-1 and TRBJ1-3, is KAGVTQTPRYLIKTRGQQVTLSCSPISGHRSVSWYQQTPGQGLQFLFEYFSETQRNKGNFPGRFSGRQFSNSRSEMNVSTLELGDSALYLCASTDASSGNTIYFGEGSWLTVV.